This T cell receptor beta chain derives from a study of blood T cell repertoires in COVID-19. Sequencing used immunoSEQ multiplex PCR; TCRdb keeps in-frame clones, though not all of them. The sample lists tens of thousands of clones; 70% to 90% were seen once. Germline loops: CDR1 LNHDA, CDR2 SQIVND (reference sequence). The CDR3 consists of 17 residues. The J segment lost 2 bases and the V segment lost 5 bases, leaving 11 bases of the junction unmatched. This rearrangement joins TRBV19 to TRBJ2-3; 9 positions match TRBD2. The sequenced sample consisted of peripheral blood. The receptor was derived from a man aged 45 to 65 with active COVID-19. The CDR3 DNA follows: TGTGCCAGTAGTCCTCCGGCTAGCGGGGTAAACACAGATACGCAGTATTTT. Translated: CASSPPASGVNTDTQYF.